The 3 T cell receptor beta chains below were found in one sample sequenced in a study of T cell changes during pregnancy in multiple sclerosis. The protocol was immunoSEQ multiplex PCR, while the TCRdb copy is restricted to in-frame clones and leaves out a portion. This sample yields tens of thousands of clones, of which roughly 90% are seen a single time; 13% belongs to the top ten. The starting material was CD8+ T cells from peripheral blood mononuclear cells, obtained in the first trimester of pregnancy. Receptor source: a female donor with multiple sclerosis, enrolled in a pregnancy study.

This clone was seen only once. This chain joins TRBV27 and TRBJ2-7; a possible D gene is TRBD2 (5 bases). The germline CDR1 and CDR2 sequences are MNHEY and SMNVEV (reference sequence). The germline V and J ends were trimmed by 5 bases and 7 bases, with 15 bases remaining between them. The CDR3 is 13 amino acids. Written as DNA, the CDR3 is TGTGCCAGCAGTCCCGCTTCATGGGAGGAGCAGTACTTC. As protein: CASSPASWEEQYF.

The chain combines TRBV27 with TRBJ2-3; possibly TRBD2 for D (5 bases). The germline V gene encodes CDR1 MNHEY and CDR2 SMNVEV (reference sequence). The CDR3 is 15 amino acids. Trimming removed 2 bases at V and 2 bases at J, with 11 bases between. As DNA, the CDR3 is TGTGCCAGCAGTTTAATTAGCGCCCTCACAGATACGCAGTATTTT. This gives the protein CASSLISALTDTQYF.

This chain uses TRBV5-4 with TRBJ1-6; 8 bases agree with TRBD1. V lost 0 bases, J lost 7 bases, and 3 bases stayed unmatched. The CDR3 totals 15 residues. Per the germline V gene, CDR1 is SGHNT and CDR2 is YYREEE (reference sequence). DNA of the CDR3: TGTGCCAGCAGCTTGGGGACAGGGCGCAATTCACCCCTCCACTTT. Encoded protein: CASSLGTGRNSPLHF.